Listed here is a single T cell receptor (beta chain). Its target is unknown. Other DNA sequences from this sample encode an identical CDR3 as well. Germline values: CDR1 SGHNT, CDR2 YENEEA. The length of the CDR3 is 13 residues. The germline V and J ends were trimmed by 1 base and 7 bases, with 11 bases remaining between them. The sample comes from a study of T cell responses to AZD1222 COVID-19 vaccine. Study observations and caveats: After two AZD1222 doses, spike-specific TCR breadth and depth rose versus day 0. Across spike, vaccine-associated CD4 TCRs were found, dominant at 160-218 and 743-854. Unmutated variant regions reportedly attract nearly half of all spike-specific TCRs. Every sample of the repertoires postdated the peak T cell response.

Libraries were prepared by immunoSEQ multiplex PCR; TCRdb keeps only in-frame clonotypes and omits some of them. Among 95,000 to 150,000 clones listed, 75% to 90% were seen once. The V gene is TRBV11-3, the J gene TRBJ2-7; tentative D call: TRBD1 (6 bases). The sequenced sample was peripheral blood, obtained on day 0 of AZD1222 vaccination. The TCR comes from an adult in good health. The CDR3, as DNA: TGTGCCAGCAGCTTAGTCAGGGGCGGGGAGCAGTACTTC. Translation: CASSLVRGGEQYF. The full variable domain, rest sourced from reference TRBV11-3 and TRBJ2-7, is EAGVVQSPRYKIIEKKQPVAFWCNPISGHNTLYWYLQNLGQGPELLIRYENEEAVDDSQLPKDRFSAERLKGVDSTLKIQPAELGDSAVYLCASSLVRGGEQYFGPGTRLTVT.